Listed below are T cell receptor beta chains from one sample, sequenced in a study of OX40 agonist ivuxolimab in advanced cancers. Clones were read by immunoSEQ multiplex PCR, and TCRdb kept only the in-frame ones, dropping some. The table shows around 68,000 clones, with 86% occurring only once. Sequenced material: CD4+ or CD8+ T cells sorted from blood, taken in a trial of the OX40 agonist ivuxolimab. These receptors were obtained from an adult with an advanced solid tumor such as melanoma, head and neck, liver or kidney cancer. Both conserved end residues are part of each CDR3. Fields, in order: clone size, D gene, V gene, J gene, CDR3 DNA, CDR3 protein. A D gene is named only where the DNA matches it firmly. The size entry is marked missing in some rows and otherwise reads once, few, many or a size class.

once	.	TRBV9	TRBJ2-1	TGTGCCAGCAGCGTAGCTGGGCGGACGAGCTCCTACAATGAGCAGTTCTTC	CASSVAGRTSSYNEQFF
.	TRBD2	TRBV29-1	TRBJ2-3	TGCAGCGTTCAGTTAGCGGGAGGCGCGATCGCAGATACGCAGTATTTT	CSVQLAGGAIADTQYF
.	.	TRBV2	TRBJ2-7	TGTGCCAGCAGCGATGAAAACTACGAGCAGTACTTC	CASSDENYEQYF
once	TRBD1	TRBV6-5	TRBJ1-6	TGTGCCAGTACAGGGGAGGAAGATTCACCCCTCCACTTT	CASTGEEDSPLHF
.	.	TRBV29-1	TRBJ1-3	TGCAGCGTTGGATCCTCTGGAAACACCATATATTTT	CSVGSSGNTIYF
once	TRBD2	TRBV30	TRBJ2-1	TGTGCCTGGGGTCGACTAGCGGCCTACAATGAGCAGTTCTTC	CAWGRLAAYNEQFF
.	.	TRBV10-3	TRBJ2-3	TGTGCCATCAGTAACCCGAGGGGGGCTGCAGATACGCAGTATTTT	CAISNPRGAADTQYF
.	.	TRBV7-9	TRBJ2-3	TGTGCCAGCAGCGCCGACTGGGGGAGCACAGATACGCAGTATTTT	CASSADWGSTDTQYF
once	TRBD2	TRBV11-3	TRBJ2-3	TGTGCCAGCAGCTTTGGTTCAGCGGGAGTAGATACGCAGTATTTT	CASSFGSAGVDTQYF
.	.	TRBV5-1	TRBJ2-1	TGCGCCAGCTCCCGGGACTCCTCCTACAATGAGCAGTTCTTC	CASSRDSSYNEQFF
.	.	TRBV5-8	TRBJ2-5	TGTGCCAGCAGCGAGAGAAACGGAGAGACCCAGTACTTC	CASSERNGETQYF
.	.	TRBV6-4	TRBJ2-5	TGTGCCAGCAGTGACTTTAAGCGGGTCCAAGAGACCCAGTACTTC	CASSDFKRVQETQYF
.	.	TRBV7-2	TRBJ2-7	TGTGCCAGCAGCTATCCCCTTACCGGAGGGCCTACCTACGAGCAGTACTTC	CASSYPLTGGPTYEQYF
.	.	TRBV7-3	TRBJ2-2	TGTGCCAGCAGCTTAAGGCCCGCACGAGGCACCGGGGAGCTGTTTTTT	CASSLRPARGTGELFF
.	.	TRBV19	TRBJ1-2	TGTGCCAGTAGTATCTCTGGTCGGGCGGGAAACTATGGCTACACCTTC	CASSISGRAGNYGYTF
.	TRBD2	TRBV14	TRBJ2-7	TGTGCCAGCAGCCAAGGTGACGCTAGCGGCTACGAGCAGTACTTC	CASSQGDASGYEQYF
.	.	TRBV28	TRBJ1-5	TGTGCCAGCCTTATACAGCCGGGGGGCAATCAGCCCCAGCATTTT	CASLIQPGGNQPQHF
.	.	TRBV10-1	TRBJ2-7	TGCGCCAGCAGTGGTGGGACTGAAAATGCCTACGAGCAGTACTTC	CASSGGTENAYEQYF
.	TRBD2	TRBV7-8	TRBJ2-5	TGTGCCAGCAGCCCTCTTGGACTAGCGGGGCAAGAGACCCAGTACTTC	CASSPLGLAGQETQYF
.	.	TRBV6-5	TRBJ1-1	TGTGCCAGCAGGGGCGGGGGAATCCCTGAAGCTTTCTTT	CASRGGGIPEAFF
.	.	TRBV6-1	TRBJ1-3	TGTGCCAGCAGTGAGCAACTAGGCCCTGGAAACACCATATATTTT	CASSEQLGPGNTIYF
.	TRBD1	TRBV19	TRBJ2-5	TGTGCCAGTAGACAAGCGGGGACAGGGGGGGCTTGGACCCAGTACTTC	CASRQAGTGGAWTQYF
few	TRBD2	TRBV5-1	TRBJ2-1	TGCGCCAGCAGCTTGGTGGGACTAGTTTCGGGAAAGCAGTTCTTC	CASSLVGLVSGKQFF
few	.	TRBV30	TRBJ1-4	TGTGCCTGGAGTGTACCCGCCGGCATAGTACTGTTTTTT	CAWSVPAGIVLFF
.	.	TRBV13	TRBJ2-5	TGTGCCAGCAGCTTAGAGGCGGCTAGACAAGAGACCCAGTACTTC	CASSLEAARQETQYF